Presented here are 10 T cell receptor beta chains from one specimen sequenced in a study of beta chain features in type 1 diabetes. Expressed TCRB transcripts got sequenced, as all isolated RNA was reverse transcribed. Generated by immunoSEQ multiplex PCR, the TCRdb table keeps only in-frame clones and is missing some. The sample holds around 200,000 clones, approximately 13% seen once. The sample taken for sequencing was central memory CD4+ T cells from blood. All receptors derive from a woman under 30 in good health.

This clone was detected a few times. This chain joins TRBV7-2 and TRBJ1-4, with a possible D match to TRBD1 (5 bases). In germline, CDR1 is SGHTA, CDR2 FQGNSA. Trimming stripped 5 bases from V and 4 bases from J, with 17 bases between. The CDR3 has 16 amino acids. This CDR3 reads CASSLDQDSRNEKLFF. CDR3 in DNA: TGTGCCAGCAGCCTCGATCAAGACAGCCGTAATGAAAAACTGTTTTTT.

This clone was seen more than once but under ten times. The rearrangement links TRBV27 to TRBJ1-5; D unclear. CDR3 length equals 13 residues. Germline-derived CDR1 and CDR2 are MNHEY and SMNVEV (reference sequence). V lost 4 bases to trimming and J lost 3 bases, with 7 bases between them. CDR3 DNA: TGTGCCAGCAGTTACCGGTTCAATCAGCCCCAGCATTTT. Residues: CASSYRFNQPQHF.

V and J are TRBV4-1 and TRBJ2-1, with D possibly being TRBD1 (5 bases). The CDR3 totals 17 residues. Between the trimmed V and J ends, which lost 1 base and 3 bases, there was a span of 16 bases. In germline, CDR1 is MGHRA, CDR2 YSYEKL. CDR3 loop: CASSQAIIRAVYNEQFF. CDR3 DNA: TGCGCCAGCAGCCAAGCCATCATCAGGGCCGTCTACAATGAGCAGTTCTTC.

This chain uses TRBV18 with TRBJ2-6; a weak D match, TRBD1 (6 bases). CDR3 length equals 16 residues. Per the germline V gene, CDR1 is KGHSH and CDR2 is LQKENI. V lost 2 bases and J 2 bases, leaving 10 bases between the germline ends. For the CDR3, the DNA is TGTGCCAGCTCACCATCACACAGGGCTGGGGCCAACGTCCTGACTTTC. Translated, it gives CASSPSHRAGANVLTF.

J is TRBJ1-1 and V is TRBV5-1; no clear D gene. Germline CDR1 SGHRS, CDR2 YFSETQ. The CDR3 has 13 amino acids. V shed 2 bases and J shed 5 bases, with 10 bases lying between them. The CDR3 reads CASSFEAGTEAFF. The CDR3 DNA follows: TGCGCCAGCAGCTTTGAGGCCGGGACTGAAGCTTTCTTT.

This rearrangement joins TRBV30 to TRBJ2-6; D might be TRBD2 (7 bases). CDR3 length: 16 amino acids. The V end lost 8 bases, the J end lost 2 bases, and 19 bases lay between the germline ends. Looked up from germline, CDR1 is GTSNPN and CDR2 is SVGIG (reference sequence). CDR3 in DNA: TGTGCCGTGCCGGGGGGCGGGTTTGCTGGGGCCAACGTCCTGACTTTC. This gives the protein CAVPGGGFAGANVLTF. The full variable domain, rest sourced from reference TRBV30 and TRBJ2-6, is SQTIHQWPATLVQPVGSPLSLECTVEGTSNPNLYWYRQAAGRGLQLLFYSVGIGQISSEVPQNLSASRPQDRQFILSSKKLLLSDSGFYLCAVPGGGFAGANVLTFGAGSRLTVL.

The gene calls are TRBV29-1 and TRBJ2-2; 8 bases align to TRBD2. This CDR3 has 15 residues. CDR1 and CDR2 (germline): SQVTM, ANQGSEA. J gave up 7 bases and V 3 bases, and 10 bases lay outside the gene matches. CDR3 bases: TGCAGCGTTGACGTACGGGGGGGATTGAGCGGGGAGCTGTTTTTT. This sequence encodes CSVDVRGGLSGELFF.

The J gene is TRBJ1-2, the V gene TRBV6-6; unclear D gene. The germline V and J ends were trimmed by 6 bases and 2 bases, with 10 bases remaining between them. In germline, CDR1 is MNHNY, CDR2 SVGAGI (reference sequence). The CDR3 length is 13 residues. The CDR3: CASSGPGNYGYTF. The CDR3 DNA is TGTGCCAGCAGCGGCCCGGGGAACTATGGCTACACCTTC.

The rearrangement links TRBV2 to TRBJ2-7; D gene unclear. With 8 bases removed from V and 4 bases from J, the gap between germline ends came to 9 bases. Germline CDR1 is SNHLY and CDR2 is FYNNEI. This CDR3 has 11 amino acids. Here the CDR3 reads CASSQVYEQYF. For the CDR3, the DNA is TGTGCCAGCTCCCAGGTTTACGAGCAGTACTTC.

About this clone itself: This CDR3 is also generated by other DNA sequences in the sample. This chain uses TRBV7-9 with TRBJ1-1; D unclear. The germline gives CDR1 SEHNR, CDR2 FQNEAQ (reference sequence). This CDR3 has 14 amino acids. Deletions cut 1 base from V and 0 bases from J, with 6 bases between. The CDR3 nucleotides read TGTGCCAGCAGCTTAGGCCAGATGAACACTGAAGCTTTCTTT. This translates into CASSLGQMNTEAFF.